This T cell receptor beta chain was found in a study of blood T cell repertoires in COVID-19. Assay used: immunoSEQ multiplex PCR; TCRdb lists only in-frame clones, some missing. The table includes under 200,000 clones, more than 75% detected once. Patients at the Seattle site were enrolled during active infection and followed longitudinally. After removal of 0 bases from V and 1 base from J, the junction contained 3 bases not matched to a gene. CDR3 size: 15 residues. The germline CDR1 and CDR2 sequences are SGHRS and YFSETQ. V and J are TRBV5-1 and TRBJ1-1, with 7 nucleotides matching TRBD1. This clonotype was obtained from a woman in her forties or fifties with COVID-19, enrolled during active disease. The sample was peripheral blood. The CDR3 sequence is CASSLDRQGNTEAFF. Written as DNA, the CDR3 is TGCGCCAGCAGCTTGGATAGACAGGGGAACACTGAAGCTTTCTTT.